A single sample gave rise to the 8 T cell receptor beta chains below, sequenced in a study of Graves' ophthalmopathy and Graves' hyperthyroidism. From RNA, the CDR3 regions of TCR beta chains were amplified and sequenced. After a first-round RT-PCR with HTBI primers, a second-round multiplex PCR was run. Each CDR3 protein is one row after TCRdb ran MiXCR on the multiplex PCR reads. The sample has around 470,000 distinct CDR3 sequences; approximately 15% are singletons. Input material: blood. These receptors all come from a woman aged 30 to 39 with Graves' ophthalmopathy.

This clonotype was seen ten or more times. The chain couples TRBV19 to TRBJ1-1; possible D gene TRBD1, 6 bases. Germline CDR1 LNHDA, CDR2 SQIVND (reference sequence). Trimming took 6 bases from V and 6 from J, leaving 14 bases between them. The CDR3 totals 13 residues. The CDR3 DNA is TGTGCCAGTAGACAAACAGGGTCCCCTGAAGCTTTCTTT. Protein sequence: CASRQTGSPEAFF.

This clonotype was detected many times. The chain recombines TRBV24-1 with TRBJ2-7; no clear D gene. The CDR3 is made up of 14 amino acids. Germline V gene lookup returns CDR1 KGHDR and CDR2 SFDVKD. Deletions cut 3 bases from V and 8 bases from J, with 16 bases between. The CDR3 here is CATSDTTRLSQQYF. In DNA form, the CDR3 reads TGTGCCACCAGTGATACCACCAGGCTCTCTCAGCAGTACTTC.

Many counts were recorded for this clonotype. This sequence joins TRBV7-2 and TRBJ1-6, with TRBD1 as a possible D gene (6 bases). CDR1 SGHTA and CDR2 FQGNSA come from the germline V gene. V lost 1 base and J lost 5, with 12 bases in between. The CDR3 sequence is 16 residues long. The chain's CDR3 is CASSLVVGAHNSPLHF. The CDR3 DNA sequence: TGTGCCAGCAGCTTAGTGGTGGGGGCCCATAATTCACCCCTCCACTTT.

This clonotype was observed a few times. The chain recombines TRBV7-3 with TRBJ2-2; D assignment may be TRBD1 or TRBD2 (5 bases each). The V gene lost 5 bases and the J gene lost 0 bases, with 13 bases spanning the gap. From germline, CDR1 is SGHTA and CDR2 FQGTGA. CDR3 length equals 16 residues. CDR3 protein: CASSPGTVANTGELFF. The DNA for the CDR3 is TGTGCCAGCAGCCCTGGGACGGTCGCGAACACCGGGGAGCTGTTTTTT.

With regard to this clonotype: This could be a read error, since a much larger clone is one nucleotide away. The V and J genes are TRBV6-2 or TRBV6-3 and TRBJ1-1, with D possibly matching TRBD1 (6 bases). Germline values: CDR1 MNHEY, CDR2 SVGEGT. This CDR3 has 13 residues. The CDR3 loop reads CVSTGQTNTEAFF. The CDR3 DNA reads TGTGTCAGCACAGGGCAAACGAACACTGAAGCTTTCTTT.

J is TRBJ1-1 and V is TRBV9, with 7 bases aligning to TRBD1. The germline CDR1 and CDR2 sequences are SGDLS and YYNGEE. With 0 bases clipped from V and 4 bases from J, the junction kept 3 bases outside the gene matches. The CDR3 contains 14 residues. Here the CDR3 DNA reads TGTGCCAGCAGCGTAGTTTCAGGGGGCACTGAAGCTTTCTTT. This codes for CASSVVSGGTEAFF.

This clonotype showed up just a few times. This chain links TRBV5-1 with TRBJ1-2; D is possibly TRBD1 (5 bases). This CDR3 is 14 amino acids long. The germline CDR1 and CDR2 sequences are SGHRS and YFSETQ. Trimming took 0 bases from V and 5 from J, leaving 11 bases between them. CDR3 amino acids: CASSLVQEPYGYTF. For the CDR3, the DNA is TGCGCCAGCAGCTTGGTACAGGAACCTTATGGCTACACCTTC.

This clonotype was seen only a few times. A much larger clone lies a single base off, so this may be a read error. The V gene is TRBV12-3 or TRBV12-4, the J gene TRBJ1-5; D is undetermined. The length of the CDR3 is 14 residues. Trimming took off 7 bases at V and 5 bases at J, with 15 bases between the two ends. DNA for the CDR3: TGTGCCAGCACTTTGTCAGGAAGCGATCAGCCCCAGCATTTT. It encodes CASTLSGSDQPQHF.